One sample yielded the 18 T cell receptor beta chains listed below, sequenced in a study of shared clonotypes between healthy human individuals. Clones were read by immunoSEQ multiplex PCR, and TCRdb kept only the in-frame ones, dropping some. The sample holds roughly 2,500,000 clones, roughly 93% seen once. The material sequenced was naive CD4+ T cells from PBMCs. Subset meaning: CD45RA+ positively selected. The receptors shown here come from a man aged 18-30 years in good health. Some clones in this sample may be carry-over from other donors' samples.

The chain's CDR3 is CAWSARQGFYGYTF. DNA of the CDR3: TGTGCCTGGAGTGCGCGACAGGGGTTCTATGGCTACACCTTC. The chain uses TRBV30 and TRBJ1-2; 8 nucleotides line up with TRBD1. The germline V gene encodes CDR1 GTSNPN and CDR2 SVGIG (reference sequence). Trimming cost V 1 base and J 4 bases; bases outside gene matches: 5. The CDR3 runs 14 residues.

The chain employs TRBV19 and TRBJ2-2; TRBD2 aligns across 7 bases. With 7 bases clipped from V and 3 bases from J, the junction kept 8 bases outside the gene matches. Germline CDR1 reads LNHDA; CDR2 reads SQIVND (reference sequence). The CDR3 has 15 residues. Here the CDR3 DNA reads TGTGCCAGTATATCGGGGGGTGTGGACACCGGGGAGCTGTTTTTT. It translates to CASISGGVDTGELFF. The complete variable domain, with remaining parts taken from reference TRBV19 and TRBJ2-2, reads DGGITQSPKYLFRKEGQNVTLSCEQNLNHDAMYWYRQDPGQGLRLIYYSQIVNDFQKGDIAEGYSVSREKKESFPLTVTSAQKNPTAFYLCASISGGVDTGELFFGEGSRLTVL.

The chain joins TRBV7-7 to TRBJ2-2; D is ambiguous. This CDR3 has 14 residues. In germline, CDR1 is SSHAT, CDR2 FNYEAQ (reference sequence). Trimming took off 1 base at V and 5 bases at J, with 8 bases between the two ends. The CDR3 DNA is TGTGCCAGCAGCTTAGTATCTGGGACCGGGGAGCTGTTTTTT. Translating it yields CASSLVSGTGELFF.

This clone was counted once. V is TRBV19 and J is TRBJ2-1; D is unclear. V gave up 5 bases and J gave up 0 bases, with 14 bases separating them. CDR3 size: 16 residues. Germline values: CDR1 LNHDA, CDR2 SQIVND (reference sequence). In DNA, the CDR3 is TGTGCCAGTAGTCCAAGTTTCGCTAACTCCTACAATGAGCAGTTCTTC. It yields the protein CASSPSFANSYNEQFF.

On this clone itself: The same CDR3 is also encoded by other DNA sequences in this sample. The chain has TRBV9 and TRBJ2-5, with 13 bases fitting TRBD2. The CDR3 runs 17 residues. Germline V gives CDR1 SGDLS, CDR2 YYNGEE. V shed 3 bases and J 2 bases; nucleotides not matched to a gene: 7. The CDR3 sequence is CASSAGLAGDLQETQYF. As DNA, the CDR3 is TGTGCCAGCAGCGCCGGACTAGCGGGAGACCTACAAGAGACCCAGTACTTC.

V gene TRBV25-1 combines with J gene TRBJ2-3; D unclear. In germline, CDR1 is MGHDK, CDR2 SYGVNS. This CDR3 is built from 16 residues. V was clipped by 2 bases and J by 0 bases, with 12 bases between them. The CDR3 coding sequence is TGTGCCAGCAGTGAAGGAATAGAAACTAGCACAGATACGCAGTATTTT. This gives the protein CASSEGIETSTDTQYF.

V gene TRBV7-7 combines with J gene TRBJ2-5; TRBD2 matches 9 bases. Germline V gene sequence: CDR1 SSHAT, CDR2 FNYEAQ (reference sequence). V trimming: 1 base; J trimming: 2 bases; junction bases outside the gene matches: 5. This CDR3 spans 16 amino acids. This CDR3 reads CASSLVLAGPQETQYF. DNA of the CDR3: TGTGCCAGCAGCTTAGTGCTAGCGGGGCCACAAGAGACCCAGTACTTC. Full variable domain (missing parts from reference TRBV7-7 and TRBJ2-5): GAGVSQSPRYKVTKRGQDVTLRCDPISSHATLYWYQQALGQGPEFLTYFNYEAQPDKSGLPSDRFSAERPEGSISTLTIQRTEQRDSAMYRCASSLVLAGPQETQYFGPGTRLLVL.

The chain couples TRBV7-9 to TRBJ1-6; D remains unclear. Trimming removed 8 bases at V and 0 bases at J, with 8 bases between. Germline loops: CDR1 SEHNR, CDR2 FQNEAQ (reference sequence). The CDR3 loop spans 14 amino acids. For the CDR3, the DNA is TGTGCCAGCTCGGAGAGCTCCTATAATTCACCCCTCCACTTT. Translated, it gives CASSESSYNSPLHF. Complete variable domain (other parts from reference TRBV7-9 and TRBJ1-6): DTGVSQNPRHKITKRGQNVTFRCDPISEHNRLYWYRQTLGQGPEFLTYFQNEAQLEKSRLLSDRFSAERPKGSFSTLEIQRTEQGDSAMYLCASSESSYNSPLHFGNGTRLTVT.

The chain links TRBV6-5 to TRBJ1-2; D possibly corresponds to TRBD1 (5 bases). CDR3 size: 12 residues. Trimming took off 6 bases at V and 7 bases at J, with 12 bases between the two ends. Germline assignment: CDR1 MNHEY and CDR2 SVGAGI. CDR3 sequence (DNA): TGTGCCAGCAGGCTCCAGGGCGGTGGCTACACCTTC. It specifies CASRLQGGGYTF.

This CDR3 reads CASSLQDSYEQYF. In nucleotides, the CDR3 is TGTGCCAGCAGCTTGCAGGACAGCTACGAGCAGTACTTC. The chain recombines TRBV7-9 with TRBJ2-7; maybe TRBD1 (6 bases). The CDR3 sequence is 13 residues long. Per germline, CDR1 SEHNR and CDR2 FQNEAQ (reference sequence). Trimming shortened V by 3 bases and J by 3 bases, and 9 bases separated the two germline ends.

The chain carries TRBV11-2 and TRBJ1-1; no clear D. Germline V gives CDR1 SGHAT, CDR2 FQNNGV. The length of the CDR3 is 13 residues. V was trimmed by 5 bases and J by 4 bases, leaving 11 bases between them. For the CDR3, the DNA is TGTGCCAGCAGCCGAGGTAGGGCCACTGAAGCTTTCTTT. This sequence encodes CASSRGRATEAFF. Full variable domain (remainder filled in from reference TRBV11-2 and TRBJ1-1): EAGVAQSPRYKIIEKRQSVAFWCNPISGHATLYWYQQILGQGPKLLIQFQNNGVVDDSQLPKDRFSAERLKGVDSTLKIQPAKLEDSAVYLCASSRGRATEAFFGQGTRLTVV.

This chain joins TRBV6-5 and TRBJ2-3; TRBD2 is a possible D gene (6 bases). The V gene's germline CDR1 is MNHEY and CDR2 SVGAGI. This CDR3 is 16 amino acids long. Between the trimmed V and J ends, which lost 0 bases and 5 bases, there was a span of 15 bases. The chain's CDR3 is CASSYSAASVRDTQYF. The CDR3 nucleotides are TGTGCCAGCAGTTACTCGGCGGCTAGCGTTAGAGATACGCAGTATTTT.

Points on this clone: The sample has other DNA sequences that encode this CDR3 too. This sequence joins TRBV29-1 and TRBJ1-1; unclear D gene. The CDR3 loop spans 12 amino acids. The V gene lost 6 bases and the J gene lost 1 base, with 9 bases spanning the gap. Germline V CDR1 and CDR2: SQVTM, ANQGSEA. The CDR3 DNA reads TGCAGCGTATCCGAGGGGAACACTGAAGCTTTCTTT. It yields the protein CSVSEGNTEAFF.

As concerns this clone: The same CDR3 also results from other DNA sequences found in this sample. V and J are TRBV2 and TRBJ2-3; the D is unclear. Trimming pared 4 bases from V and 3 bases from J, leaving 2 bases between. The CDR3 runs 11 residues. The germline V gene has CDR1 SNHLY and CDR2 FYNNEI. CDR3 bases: TGTGCCAGCAGTGCTACAGATACGCAGTATTTT. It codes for CASSATDTQYF.

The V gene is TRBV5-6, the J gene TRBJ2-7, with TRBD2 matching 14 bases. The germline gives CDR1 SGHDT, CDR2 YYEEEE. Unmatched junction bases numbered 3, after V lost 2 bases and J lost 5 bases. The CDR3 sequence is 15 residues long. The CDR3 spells CASSFLTSGRDEQYF. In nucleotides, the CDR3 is TGTGCCAGCAGCTTCTTGACTAGCGGGAGGGACGAGCAGTACTTC.

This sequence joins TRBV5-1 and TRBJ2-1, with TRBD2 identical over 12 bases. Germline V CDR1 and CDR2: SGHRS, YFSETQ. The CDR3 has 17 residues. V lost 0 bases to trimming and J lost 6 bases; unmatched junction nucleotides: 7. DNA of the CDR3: TGCGCCAGCAGCTTGGCCCCCCTAGCGGGAGGGCTCAATGAGCAGTTCTTC. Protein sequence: CASSLAPLAGGLNEQFF.

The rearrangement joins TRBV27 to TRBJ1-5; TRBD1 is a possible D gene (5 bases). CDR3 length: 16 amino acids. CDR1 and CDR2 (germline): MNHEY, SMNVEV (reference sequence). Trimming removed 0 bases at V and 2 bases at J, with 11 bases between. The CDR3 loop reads CASSLSKGSGNQPQHF. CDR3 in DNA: TGTGCCAGCAGTTTATCGAAGGGGAGCGGCAATCAGCCCCAGCATTTT.

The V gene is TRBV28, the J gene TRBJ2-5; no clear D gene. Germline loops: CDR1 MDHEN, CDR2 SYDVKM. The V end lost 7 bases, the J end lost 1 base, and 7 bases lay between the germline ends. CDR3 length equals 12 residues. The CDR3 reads CASTGFQETQYF. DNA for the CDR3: TGTGCCAGCACTGGATTCCAAGAGACCCAGTACTTC.